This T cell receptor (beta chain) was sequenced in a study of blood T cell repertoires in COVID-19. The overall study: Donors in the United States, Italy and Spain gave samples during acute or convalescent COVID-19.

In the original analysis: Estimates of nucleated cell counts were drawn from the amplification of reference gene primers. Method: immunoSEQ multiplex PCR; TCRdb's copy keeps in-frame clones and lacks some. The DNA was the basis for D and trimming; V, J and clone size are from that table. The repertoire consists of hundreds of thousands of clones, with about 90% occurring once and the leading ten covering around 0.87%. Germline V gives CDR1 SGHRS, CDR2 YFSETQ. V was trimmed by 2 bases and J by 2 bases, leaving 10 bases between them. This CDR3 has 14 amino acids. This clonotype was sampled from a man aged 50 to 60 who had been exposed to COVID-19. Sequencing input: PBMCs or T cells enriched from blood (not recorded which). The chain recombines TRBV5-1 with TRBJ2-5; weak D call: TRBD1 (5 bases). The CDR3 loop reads CASSLLTVQETQYF. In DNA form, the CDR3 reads TGCGCCAGCAGCTTACTGACAGTACAAGAGACCCAGTACTTC.